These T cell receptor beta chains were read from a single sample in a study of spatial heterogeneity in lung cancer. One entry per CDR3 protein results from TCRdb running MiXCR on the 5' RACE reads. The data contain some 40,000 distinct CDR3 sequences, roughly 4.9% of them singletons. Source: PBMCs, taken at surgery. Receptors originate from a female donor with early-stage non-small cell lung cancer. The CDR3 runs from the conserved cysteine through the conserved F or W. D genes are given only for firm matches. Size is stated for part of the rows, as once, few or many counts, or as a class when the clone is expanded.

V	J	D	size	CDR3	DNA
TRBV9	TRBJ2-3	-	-	CASSAGPITDTQYF	TGTGCCAGCAGCGCGGGGCCCATAACAGATACGCAGTATTTT
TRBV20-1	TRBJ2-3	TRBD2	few	CSARDFSGGYTQYF	TGCAGTGCTAGAGATTTCAGCGGGGGCTATACGCAGTATTTT
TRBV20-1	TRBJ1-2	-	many	CSSDRRAGGYTF	TGCAGTTCGGACCGGAGGGCGGGGGGCTACACCTTC
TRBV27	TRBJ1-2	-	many	CASSLYPDHYGYTF	TGTGCCAGCAGTTTATACCCAGACCACTATGGCTACACCTTC
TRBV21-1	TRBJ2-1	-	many	CASSKRQGCSEQFF	TGTGCCAGCAGCAAGAGACAGGGATGTAGTGAGCAGTTCTTC
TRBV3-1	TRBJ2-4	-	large	CASSQDYRRENIQYF	TGTGCCAGCAGCCAAGATTACAGACGGGAAAACATTCAGTACTTC
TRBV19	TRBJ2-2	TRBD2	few	CASNTGGLADSKRELFF	TGTGCCAGTAATACCGGCGGACTAGCGGATTCCAAGCGAGAGCTGTTTTTT
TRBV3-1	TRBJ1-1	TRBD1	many	CASSWQGAAATEAFF	TGTGCCAGCAGCTGGCAGGGGGCTGCGGCGACTGAAGCTTTCTTT
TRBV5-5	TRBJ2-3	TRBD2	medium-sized	CASSFLAGGPGSTDTQYF	TGTGCCAGCAGCTTCCTAGCGGGGGGGCCAGGAAGCACAGATACGCAGTATTTT
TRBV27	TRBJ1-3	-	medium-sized	CASSLYRSSGNTIYF	TGTGCCAGCAGTTTATACAGGAGCTCTGGAAACACCATATATTTT
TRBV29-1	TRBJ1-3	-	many	CSVEDWAGNTIYF	TGCAGCGTTGAAGATTGGGCGGGAAACACCATATATTTT
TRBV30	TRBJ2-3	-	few	CAWSVGAGAFSRDTQYF	TGTGCCTGGAGTGTAGGGGCGGGGGCTTTCTCGCGAGATACGCAGTATTTT
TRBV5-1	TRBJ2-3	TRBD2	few	CASSPGLAGGSTDTQYF	TGCGCCAGCAGCCCGGGACTAGCGGGGGGGAGCACAGATACGCAGTATTTT
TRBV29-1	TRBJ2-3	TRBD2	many	CSGGTSRLDTQYF	TGCAGCGGTGGGACTAGCCGGCTAGATACGCAGTATTTT
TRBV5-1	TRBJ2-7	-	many	CASSLEQGGEQYF	TGCGCCAGCAGCTTGGAACAGGGCGGCGAGCAGTACTTC
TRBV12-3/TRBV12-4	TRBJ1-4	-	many	CASTGQGGVLEKLFF	TGTGCCAGCACCGGTCAAGGAGGAGTACTCGAAAAACTGTTTTTT
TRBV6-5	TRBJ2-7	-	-	CASRTRTSYEQYF	TGTGCCAGCAGGACTAGGACTTCCTACGAGCAGTACTTC
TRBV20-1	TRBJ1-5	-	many	CSASDVEVYSNQPQHF	TGCAGTGCTAGTGATGTAGAAGTGTATAGCAATCAGCCCCAGCATTTT
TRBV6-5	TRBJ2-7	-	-	CASRVDRYYEQYF	TGTGCCAGCAGGGTAGACAGGTACTACGAGCAGTACTTC
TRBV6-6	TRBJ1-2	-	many	CASSYSGVYGYTF	TGTGCCAGCAGTTACTCAGGGGTCTATGGCTACACCTTC